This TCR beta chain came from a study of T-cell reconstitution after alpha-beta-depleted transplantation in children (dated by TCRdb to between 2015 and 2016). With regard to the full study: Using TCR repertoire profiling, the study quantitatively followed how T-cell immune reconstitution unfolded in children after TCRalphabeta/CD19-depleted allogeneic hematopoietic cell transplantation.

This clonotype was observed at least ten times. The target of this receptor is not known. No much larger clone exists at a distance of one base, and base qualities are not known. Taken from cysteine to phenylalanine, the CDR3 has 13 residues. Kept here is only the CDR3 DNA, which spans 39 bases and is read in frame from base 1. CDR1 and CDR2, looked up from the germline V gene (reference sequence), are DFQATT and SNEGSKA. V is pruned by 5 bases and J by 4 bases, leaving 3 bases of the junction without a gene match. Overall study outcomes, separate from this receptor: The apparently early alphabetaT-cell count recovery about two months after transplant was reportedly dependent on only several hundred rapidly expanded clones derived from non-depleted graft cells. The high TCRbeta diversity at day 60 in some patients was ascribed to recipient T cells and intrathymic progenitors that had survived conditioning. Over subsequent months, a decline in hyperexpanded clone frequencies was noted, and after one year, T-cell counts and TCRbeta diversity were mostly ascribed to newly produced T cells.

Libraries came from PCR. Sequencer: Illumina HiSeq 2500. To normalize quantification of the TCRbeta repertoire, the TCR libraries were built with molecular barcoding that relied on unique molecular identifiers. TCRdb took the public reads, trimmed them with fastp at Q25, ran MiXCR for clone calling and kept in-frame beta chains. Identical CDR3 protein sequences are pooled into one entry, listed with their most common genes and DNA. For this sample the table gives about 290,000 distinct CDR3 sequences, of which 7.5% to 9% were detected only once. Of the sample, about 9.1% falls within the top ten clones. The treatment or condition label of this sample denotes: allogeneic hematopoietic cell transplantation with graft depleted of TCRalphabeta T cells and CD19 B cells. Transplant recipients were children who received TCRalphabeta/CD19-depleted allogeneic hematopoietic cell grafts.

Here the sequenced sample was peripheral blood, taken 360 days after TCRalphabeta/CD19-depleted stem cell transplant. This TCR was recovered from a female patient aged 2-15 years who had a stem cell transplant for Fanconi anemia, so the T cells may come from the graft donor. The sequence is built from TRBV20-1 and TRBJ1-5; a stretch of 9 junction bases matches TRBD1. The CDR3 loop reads CSAGGTGNQPQHF. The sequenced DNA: TGCAGTGCTGGCGGGACAGGGAATCAGCCCCAGCATTTT.